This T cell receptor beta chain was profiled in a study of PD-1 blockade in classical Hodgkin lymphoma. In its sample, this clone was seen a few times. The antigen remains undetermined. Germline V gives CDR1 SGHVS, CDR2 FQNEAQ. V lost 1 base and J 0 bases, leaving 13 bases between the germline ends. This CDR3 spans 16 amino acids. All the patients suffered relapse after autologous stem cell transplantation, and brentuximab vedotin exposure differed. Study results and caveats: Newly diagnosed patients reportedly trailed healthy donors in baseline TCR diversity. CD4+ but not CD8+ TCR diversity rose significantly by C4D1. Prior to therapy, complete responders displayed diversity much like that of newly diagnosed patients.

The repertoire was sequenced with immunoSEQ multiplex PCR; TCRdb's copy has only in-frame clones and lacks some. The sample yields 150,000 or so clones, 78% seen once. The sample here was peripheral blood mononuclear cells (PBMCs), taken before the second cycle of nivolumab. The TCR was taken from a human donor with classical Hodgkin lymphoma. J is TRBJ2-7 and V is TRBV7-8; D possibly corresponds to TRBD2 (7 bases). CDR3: CASSLEGGAISYEQYF. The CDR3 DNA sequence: TGTGCCAGCAGCTTAGAGGGGGGGGCGATCTCCTACGAGCAGTACTTC.